This is a list of T cell receptor beta chains from one sample in a study. TCRdb re-called the RT-PCR reads through MiXCR, storing one row per CDR3 protein. The sample includes hundreds of thousands of distinct CDR3 sequences, over 12% of them seen just once. The sequencing input was memory CD4+ T cells from blood. These receptors all stem from a female donor in good health, serving as a healthy control. Each CDR3 is given with its conserved first and last residue. Fields, in order: D gene, J gene, V gene, clone size, CDR3 DNA, CDR3 protein. A D gene is named only where the DNA matches it firmly. Expanded clones get a size class; other rows say once, few or many, or leave the size out.

-,TRBJ1-4,TRBV15,many,TGTGCCACCAGCAGAGACAATCCCCAAAAACTGTTTTTT,CATSRDNPQKLFF
-,TRBJ1-2,TRBV7-3,few,TGTGCCAGCAGCTCCTTCCGGACTGTTTTAGACGGCTACACCTTC,CASSSFRTVLDGYTF
TRBD1,TRBJ2-5,TRBV19,-,TGTGCCAGTAGGACAGGGCCCTACAGCGCAGAGACCCAGTACTTC,CASRTGPYSAETQYF
-,TRBJ2-3,TRBV20-1,few,TGCAGTGCTAGCCACAGCGCTATAAGCACAGATACGCAGTATTTT,CSASHSAISTDTQYF
-,TRBJ2-5,TRBV20-1,few,TGCAGTGCTAGTGGGGATCAAGAGACCCAGTACTTC,CSASGDQETQYF
-,TRBJ2-7,TRBV18,many,TGTGCCAGCTCACCAGGCAGGCCTACCTACGAGCAGTACTTC,CASSPGRPTYEQYF
-,TRBJ1-5,TRBV28,few,TGTGCCAGCAGACAGGAAAAGGGCAGCAATCAGCCCCAGCATTTT,CASRQEKGSNQPQHF
TRBD2,TRBJ2-7,TRBV5-1,-,TGCGCCAGCAGCTTAACGACTAGCGGGAGTATATACGAGCAGTACTTC,CASSLTTSGSIYEQYF
TRBD1,TRBJ1-2,TRBV29-1,many,TGCAGCGTCAGAAGCGGGACAGGTGGCTACACCTTC,CSVRSGTGGYTF
-,TRBJ2-6,TRBV20-1,many,TGCAGTGCTCGTTCCAACTCTGGGGCCAACGTCCTGACTTTC,CSARSNSGANVLTF
-,TRBJ2-3,TRBV11-2,-,TGTGCCAGCAGCTTAGGGACTAACACAGATACGCAGTATTTT,CASSLGTNTDTQYF
-,TRBJ2-7,TRBV2,few,TGTGCCAGCAGTGACGCTGGGGGAGCCTACGAGCAGTACTTC,CASSDAGGAYEQYF
-,TRBJ2-5,TRBV6-6,-,TGTGCCAGCACTCTGAAACAGGGCAAGACCCAGTACTTC,CASTLKQGKTQYF
-,TRBJ2-1,TRBV24-1,-,TGTGCCACCAGTGGCGCCGTCCAGGGAAGGGGCTACAATGAGCAGTTCTTC,CATSGAVQGRGYNEQFF
TRBD2,TRBJ2-1,TRBV6-5,-,TGTGCCAGCAGGATGACTAGCGGGGTAGACAATGAGCAGTTCTTC,CASRMTSGVDNEQFF
-,TRBJ2-2,TRBV12-3/TRBV12-4,-,TGTGCCAGCACCCCCGGGAGAATAAACACCGGGGAGCTGTTTTTT,CASTPGRINTGELFF
-,TRBJ2-1,TRBV7-9,-,TGTGCCAGCAGCCCCCCCGTCGGAGGGGCGGGATCGCATGAGCAGTTCTTC,CASSPPVGGAGSHEQFF
-,TRBJ1-3,TRBV9,-,TGTGCCAGCAGCGTAGGGTCTTCAGCTTGGGACACCATATATTTT,CASSVGSSAWDTIYF
TRBD2,TRBJ2-2,TRBV7-2,few,TGTGCCAGCAGCTTTGGGGGCGCGGGGGGGCCCGGGGAGCTGTTTTTT,CASSFGGAGGPGELFF
TRBD1,TRBJ1-1,TRBV7-7,many,TGTGCCAGCAGTCCGGGACAGGGGAGCACTGAAGCTTTCTTT,CASSPGQGSTEAFF
-,TRBJ2-7,TRBV20-1,-,TGCAGTGCCCTAAAAGACACAGGGGAGCAGTACTTC,CSALKDTGEQYF
-,TRBJ2-3,TRBV9,-,TGTGCCAGCAGCGTAGACGGGAGTAGCACAGATACGCAGTATTTT,CASSVDGSSTDTQYF